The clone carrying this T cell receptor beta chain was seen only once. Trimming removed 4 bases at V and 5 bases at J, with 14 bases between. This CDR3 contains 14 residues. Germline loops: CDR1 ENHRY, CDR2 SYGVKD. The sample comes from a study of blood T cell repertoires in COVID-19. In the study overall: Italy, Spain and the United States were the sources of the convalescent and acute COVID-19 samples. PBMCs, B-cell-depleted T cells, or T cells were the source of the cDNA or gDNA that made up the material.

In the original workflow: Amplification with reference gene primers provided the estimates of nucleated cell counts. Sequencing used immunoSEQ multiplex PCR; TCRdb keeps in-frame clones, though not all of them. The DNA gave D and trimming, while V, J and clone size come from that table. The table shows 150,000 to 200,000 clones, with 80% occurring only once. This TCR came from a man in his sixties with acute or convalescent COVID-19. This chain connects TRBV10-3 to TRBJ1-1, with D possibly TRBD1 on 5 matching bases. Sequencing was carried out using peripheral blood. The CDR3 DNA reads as TGTGCCATCAGTGTGGGGGGAAGGGGTACTGAAGCTTTCTTT. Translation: CAISVGGRGTEAFF.